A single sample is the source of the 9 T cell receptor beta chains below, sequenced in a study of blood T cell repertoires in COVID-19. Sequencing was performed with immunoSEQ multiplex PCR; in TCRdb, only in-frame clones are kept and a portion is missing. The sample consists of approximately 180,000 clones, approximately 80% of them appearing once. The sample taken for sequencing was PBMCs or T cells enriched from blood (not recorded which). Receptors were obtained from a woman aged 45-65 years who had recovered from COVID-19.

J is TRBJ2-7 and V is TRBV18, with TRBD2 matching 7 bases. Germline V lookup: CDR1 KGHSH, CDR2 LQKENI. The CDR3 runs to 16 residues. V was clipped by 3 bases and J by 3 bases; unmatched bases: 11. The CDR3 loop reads CASSPEGGDLGYEQYF. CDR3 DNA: TGTGCCAGCTCACCGGAGGGAGGGGATTTGGGCTACGAGCAGTACTTC.

The CDR3 spells CASRQTGALHF. CDR3 nucleotide sequence: TGTGCCAGCAGGCAGACAGGGGCCCTCCACTTT. The J gene is TRBJ1-6, the V gene TRBV6-5; 8 positions agree with TRBD1. CDR1 is MNHEY, CDR2 SVGAGI, per germline. V shed 6 bases, J shed 14 bases, and the junction held 3 bases outside the gene matches. The CDR3 is made up of 11 amino acids.

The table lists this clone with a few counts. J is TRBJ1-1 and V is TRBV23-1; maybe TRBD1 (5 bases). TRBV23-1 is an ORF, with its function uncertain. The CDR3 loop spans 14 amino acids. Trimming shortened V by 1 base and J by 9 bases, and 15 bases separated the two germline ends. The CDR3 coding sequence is TGCGCCAGCAGTCAATGGTCCGGACACTTCCAAGCTTTCTTT. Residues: CASSQWSGHFQAFF.

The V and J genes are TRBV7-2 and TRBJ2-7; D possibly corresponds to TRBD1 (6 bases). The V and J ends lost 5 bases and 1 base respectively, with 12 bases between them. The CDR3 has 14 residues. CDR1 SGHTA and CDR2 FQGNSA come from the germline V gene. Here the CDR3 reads CASSQAGQSYEQYF. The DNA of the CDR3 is TGTGCCAGCAGCCAGGCTGGACAGTCCTACGAGCAGTACTTC.

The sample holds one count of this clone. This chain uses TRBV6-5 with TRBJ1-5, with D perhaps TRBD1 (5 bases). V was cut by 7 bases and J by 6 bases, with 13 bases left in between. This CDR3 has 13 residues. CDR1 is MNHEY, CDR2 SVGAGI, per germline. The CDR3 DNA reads TGTGCCAGCACCCTCCAAGGGGCTCAGCCCCAGCATTTT. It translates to CASTLQGAQPQHF.

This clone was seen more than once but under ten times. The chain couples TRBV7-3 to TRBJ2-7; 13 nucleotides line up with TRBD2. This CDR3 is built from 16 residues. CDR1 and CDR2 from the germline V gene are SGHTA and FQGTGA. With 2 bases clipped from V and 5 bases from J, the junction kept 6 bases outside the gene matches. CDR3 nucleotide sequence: TGTGCCAGCAGCTTAGGGACTAGCGGGAATTGGGACGAGCAGTACTTC. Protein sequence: CASSLGTSGNWDEQYF.

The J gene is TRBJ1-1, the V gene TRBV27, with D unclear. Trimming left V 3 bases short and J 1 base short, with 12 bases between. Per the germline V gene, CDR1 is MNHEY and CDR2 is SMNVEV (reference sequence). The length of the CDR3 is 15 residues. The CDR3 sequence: CASSLRAGPNTEAFF. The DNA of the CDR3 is TGTGCCAGCAGTTTGCGTGCGGGCCCGAACACTGAAGCTTTCTTT.

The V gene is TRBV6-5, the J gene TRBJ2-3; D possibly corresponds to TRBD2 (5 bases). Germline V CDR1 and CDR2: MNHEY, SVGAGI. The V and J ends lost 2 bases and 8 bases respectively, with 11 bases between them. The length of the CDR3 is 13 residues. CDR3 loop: CASSYRAEGTQYF. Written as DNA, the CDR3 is TGTGCCAGCAGTTACCGCGCAGAGGGTACGCAGTATTTT.

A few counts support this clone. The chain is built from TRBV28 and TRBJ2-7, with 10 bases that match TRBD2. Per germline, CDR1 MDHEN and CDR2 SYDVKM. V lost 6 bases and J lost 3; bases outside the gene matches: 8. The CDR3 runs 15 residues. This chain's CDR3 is CASSPTGLADYEQYF. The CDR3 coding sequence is TGTGCCAGCAGCCCTACCGGACTAGCGGACTACGAGCAGTACTTC.